This paragraph reports one T cell receptor beta chain. This sample is part of a study of blood T cell repertoires in COVID-19. Study at large: PBMCs, B-cell-depleted T cells, or T cells were the source of the cDNA or gDNA that made up the material.

The ends lost 4 bases at V and 8 bases at J; junction bases unmatched: 11. CDR1 and CDR2 from the germline V gene are SGDLS and YYNGEE. This CDR3 spans 16 amino acids. Methods used by the authors: Scientists estimated how many nucleated cells there were by amplifying reference gene primers. The protocol was immunoSEQ multiplex PCR, while the TCRdb copy is restricted to in-frame clones and leaves out a portion. V and J calls plus clone size are reproduced from that table; the DNA served to infer D and trimming. Altogether 100,000 or so clones are present, about three quarters being singletons, with the ten largest covering less than 6.5%.

The gene calls are TRBV9 and TRBJ2-4; TRBD2 matches 11 bases. Sequencing was carried out using peripheral blood. The receptor was derived from a man aged 80 or over with acute or convalescent COVID-19. This chain's CDR3 is CASSTGLAAPGDIQYF. CDR3 nucleotides: TGTGCCAGCAGCACGGGACTAGCGGCCCCAGGGGACATTCAGTACTTC. The full variable domain, completed using reference TRBV9 and TRBJ2-4, is DSGVTQTPKHLITATGQRVTLRCSPRSGDLSVYWYQQSLDQGLQFLIQYYNGEERAKGNILERFSAQQFPDLHSELNLSSLELGDSALYFCASSTGLAAPGDIQYFGAGTRLSVL.